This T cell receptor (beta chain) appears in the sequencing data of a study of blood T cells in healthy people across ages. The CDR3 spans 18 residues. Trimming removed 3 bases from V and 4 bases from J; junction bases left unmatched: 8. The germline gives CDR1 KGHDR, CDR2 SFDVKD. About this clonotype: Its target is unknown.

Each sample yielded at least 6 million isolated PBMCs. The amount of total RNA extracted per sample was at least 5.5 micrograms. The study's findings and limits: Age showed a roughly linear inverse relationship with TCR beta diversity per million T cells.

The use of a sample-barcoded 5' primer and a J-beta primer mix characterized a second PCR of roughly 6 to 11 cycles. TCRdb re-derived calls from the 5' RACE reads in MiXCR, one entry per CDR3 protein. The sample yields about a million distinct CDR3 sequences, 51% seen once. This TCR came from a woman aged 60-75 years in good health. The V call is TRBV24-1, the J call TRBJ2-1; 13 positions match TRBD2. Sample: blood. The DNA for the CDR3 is TGTGCCACCAGTGATCCCCGGACTAGCGGGAGAGGGTACAATGAGCAGTTCTTC. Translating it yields CATSDPRTSGRGYNEQFF.